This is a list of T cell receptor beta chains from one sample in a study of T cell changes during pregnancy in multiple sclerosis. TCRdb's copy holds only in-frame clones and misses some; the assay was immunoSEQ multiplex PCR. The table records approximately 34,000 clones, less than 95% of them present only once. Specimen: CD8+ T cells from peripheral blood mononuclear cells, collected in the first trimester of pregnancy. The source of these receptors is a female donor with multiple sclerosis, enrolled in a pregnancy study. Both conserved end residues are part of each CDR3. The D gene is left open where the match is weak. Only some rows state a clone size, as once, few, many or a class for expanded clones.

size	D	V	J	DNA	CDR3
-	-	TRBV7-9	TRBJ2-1	TGTGCCAGCAGCTTAGCCTTTATAGTGAATGAGCAGTTCTTC	CASSLAFIVNEQFF
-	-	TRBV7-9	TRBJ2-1	TGTGCCAGCAGCTTACTAGATACATCCTACAATGAGCAGTTCTTC	CASSLLDTSYNEQFF
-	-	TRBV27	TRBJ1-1	TGTGCCAGCAGTTTAAGTGGGCGATACCCTGAAGCTTTCTTT	CASSLSGRYPEAFF
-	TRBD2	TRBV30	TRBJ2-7	TGTGCCTGGAGGAGCGGGAGCTACGAGCAGTACTTC	CAWRSGSYEQYF
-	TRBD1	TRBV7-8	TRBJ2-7	TGTGCCAGCAGTACAGGACAGGGCCTTCACGAGCAGTACTTC	CASSTGQGLHEQYF
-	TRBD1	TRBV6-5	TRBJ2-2	TGTGCCGTGGGACAGCCCAACACCGGGGAGCTGTTTTTT	CAVGQPNTGELFF
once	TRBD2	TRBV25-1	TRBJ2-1	TGTGCCAGCAGTGGGGGAGGGTTCGAGCAGTTCTTC	CASSGGGFEQFF
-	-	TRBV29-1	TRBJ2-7	TGCAGCGCTATCGGAGGGCCTCGGGAGCAGTACTTC	CSAIGGPREQYF
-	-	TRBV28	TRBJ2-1	TGTGCCACCCAGACTCCGAGCTCCTACAATGAGCAGTTCTTC	CATQTPSSYNEQFF
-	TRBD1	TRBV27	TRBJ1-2	TGTGCCAGCAGTCTTAACAGGGGGAACTATGGCTACACCTTC	CASSLNRGNYGYTF
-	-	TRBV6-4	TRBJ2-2	TGTGCCAGCAGTGATAAGCCGAGTCACACCGGGGAGCTGTTTTTT	CASSDKPSHTGELFF
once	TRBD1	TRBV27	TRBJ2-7	TGTGCCAGCAGTCGGGACAGCTACGAGCAGTACTTC	CASSRDSYEQYF
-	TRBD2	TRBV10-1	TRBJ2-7	TGCGCCAGCAGTGCAACCGACCTAACTAGCGGGGGAACCTACGAGCAGTACTTC	CASSATDLTSGGTYEQYF
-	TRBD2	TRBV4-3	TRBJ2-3	TGCGCCAGCAGCCCCTGGGGTAGCGGGTTTTACGGTACTAGCACAGATACGCAGTATTTT	CASSPWGSGFYGTSTDTQYF
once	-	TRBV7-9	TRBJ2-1	TGTGCCAGCAGCTTAGCGCCAGGGTCCAACAATGAGCAGTTCTTC	CASSLAPGSNNEQFF
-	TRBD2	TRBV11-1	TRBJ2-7	TGTGCCAGCAGCCCCCGCGGGGGGGGGCGCACCTACGAGCAGTACTTC	CASSPRGGGRTYEQYF
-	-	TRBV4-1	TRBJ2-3	TGCGCCAGCAGCCCCTCCCCAGCAGATACGCAGTATTTT	CASSPSPADTQYF
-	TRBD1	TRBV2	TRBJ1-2	TGTGCCGCCCGGACAGGGATTTATGGCTACACCTTC	CAARTGIYGYTF
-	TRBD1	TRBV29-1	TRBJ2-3	TGCAGCGGATTTATCCCAGGGGGCGCGGACACAGATACGCAGTATTTT	CSGFIPGGADTDTQYF
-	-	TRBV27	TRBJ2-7	TGTGCCAGCAGTCCTCCCGGCTCCTACGAGCAGTACTTC	CASSPPGSYEQYF
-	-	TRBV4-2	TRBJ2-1	TGTGCCAGCAGCCGTCGAGGTTGGAGCTCTTTGGGCAATGAGCAGTTCTTC	CASSRRGWSSLGNEQFF
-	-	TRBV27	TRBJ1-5	TGTGCCAGCAGTTTAACGGGGAACCCTAGCAATCAGCCCCAGCATTTT	CASSLTGNPSNQPQHF
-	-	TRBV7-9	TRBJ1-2	TGTGCCAGCAGCTTTCGGACAGACTATGGCTACACCTTC	CASSFRTDYGYTF
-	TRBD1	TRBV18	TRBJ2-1	TGTGCCAGCTCACCACGCTTTCAGGACAGGGGCAATGAGCAGTTCTTC	CASSPRFQDRGNEQFF
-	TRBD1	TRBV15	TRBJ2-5	TGTGCCACCAGCGGGGTTAGACAGGGCCTACAAGAGACCCAGTACTTC	CATSGVRQGLQETQYF
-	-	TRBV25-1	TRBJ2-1	TGTGCCAGCAGACTTAATGAGCAGTTCTTC	CASRLNEQFF
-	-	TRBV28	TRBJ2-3	TGTGCCAGCAGTTTTAGGGCAGGGGACCGGGACCGGCCCACAGATACGCAGTATTTT	CASSFRAGDRDRPTDTQYF
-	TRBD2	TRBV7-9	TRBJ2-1	TGTGCCAGCAGCTCACCGGGACTAGCGGATTACAATGAGCAGTTCTTC	CASSSPGLADYNEQFF
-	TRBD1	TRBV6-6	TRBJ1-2	TGTGCCAGCAGTTCCCTACAGGGGGCGCGCGATGGCTACACCTTC	CASSSLQGARDGYTF
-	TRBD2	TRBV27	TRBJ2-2	TGTGCCAGCAGTTTTGCGGGAGCTGGGGAGCTGTTTTTT	CASSFAGAGELFF
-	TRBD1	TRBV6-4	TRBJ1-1	TGTGCCAGCGGTAAAACACAGGGGGGGGCTTTCTTT	CASGKTQGGAFF
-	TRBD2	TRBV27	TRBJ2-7	TGTGCCAGCAGAAGAGCGGGAGGAGAGAACGAGCAGTACTTC	CASRRAGGENEQYF
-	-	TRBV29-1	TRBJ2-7	TGCAGCGGGGGAGCTGGGCCCGAGGAGTACTTC	CSGGAGPEEYF
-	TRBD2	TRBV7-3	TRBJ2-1	TGTGCCAGCAGCTTAAGTGCGGGAGCGGCAGATGAGCAGTTCTTC	CASSLSAGAADEQFF
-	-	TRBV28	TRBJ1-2	TGTGCCAGCACCTGGGCGGGGGTGAGCAACTATGGCTACACCTTC	CASTWAGVSNYGYTF
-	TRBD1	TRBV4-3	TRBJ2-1	TGCGCCAGCAGCCAGCAGGGACAGGGACTCGGCGAGCAGTTCTTC	CASSQQGQGLGEQFF
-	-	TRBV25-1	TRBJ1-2	TGTGCCAGCAGTGAAGGCCAGTTCTATGGCTACACCTTC	CASSEGQFYGYTF
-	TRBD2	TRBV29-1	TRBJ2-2	TGCAGCGCCGAGGGACTAGCGGGAGCGAAGGGGAACACCGGGGAGCTGTTTTTT	CSAEGLAGAKGNTGELFF
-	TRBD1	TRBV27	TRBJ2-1	TGTGCCAGCAGTCATTCCGGGACAGGGAGAGGTGAGCAGTTCTTC	CASSHSGTGRGEQFF
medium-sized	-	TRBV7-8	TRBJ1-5	TGTGCCAGCAGCTTAGGAGGCCCTAGCAATCAGCCCCAGCATTTT	CASSLGGPSNQPQHF
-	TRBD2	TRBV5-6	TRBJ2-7	TGTGCCAGCAGTCTTGGGGCTAGCGGAACCTACGAGCAGTACTTC	CASSLGASGTYEQYF
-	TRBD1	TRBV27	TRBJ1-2	TGTGCCAGCATCGGACAGGGGGACTATGGCTACACCTTC	CASIGQGDYGYTF
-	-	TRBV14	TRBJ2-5	TGTGCCAGCAGCCCCTGGGCTTTAGGGGTTGAGACCCAGTACTTC	CASSPWALGVETQYF
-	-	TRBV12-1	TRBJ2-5	TGTGCCAGCAGCTTTGGGAGGGACCAAGAGACCCAGTACTTC	CASSFGRDQETQYF
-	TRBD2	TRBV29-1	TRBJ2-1	TGCAGCGGTAAGAGCGGGGGTTCCTACAATGAGCAGTTCTTC	CSGKSGGSYNEQFF
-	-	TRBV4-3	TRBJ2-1	TGCGCCAGCAGCCAAGCTGGAGAGTCCTACAATGAGCAGTTCTTC	CASSQAGESYNEQFF
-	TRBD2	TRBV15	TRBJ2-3	TGTGCCACCAGCAGAGAAGCGGGAGACGGCCCAGATACGCAGTATTTT	CATSREAGDGPDTQYF
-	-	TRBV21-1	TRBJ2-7	TGTGCCAGCAGCGCTCGTCGCCAGGGTGTACACGAGCAGTACTTC	CASSARRQGVHEQYF
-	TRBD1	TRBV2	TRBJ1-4	TGTGCCAGCAGCCCTCCGGGACAGGAAAAACTGTTTTTT	CASSPPGQEKLFF
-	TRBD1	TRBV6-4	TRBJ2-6	TGTGCCAGCAGTGCAGGGACAGGTACTGGGGCCAACGTCCTGACTTTC	CASSAGTGTGANVLTF
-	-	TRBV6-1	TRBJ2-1	TGTGCCAGCAGTGAGCTTCTATGGGAGCAGTTCTTC	CASSELLWEQFF
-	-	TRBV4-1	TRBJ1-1	TGCGCCAGCAGCCAACCTACAGTCTACACTGAAGCTTTCTTT	CASSQPTVYTEAFF
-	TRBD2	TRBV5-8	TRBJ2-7	TGTGCCAGCAGCCTAGCGGGAGGGCCGCAAGAGCAGTACTTC	CASSLAGGPQEQYF
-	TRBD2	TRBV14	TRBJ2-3	TGTGCCAGCAGCGGGACTAGCGGGAGTGCAGATACGCAGTATTTT	CASSGTSGSADTQYF